A single sample gave rise to the 9 T cell receptor beta chains below, sequenced in a study of T cells expressing NK-cell markers. TCRdb processed the 5' RACE reads again and assigns one entry to each CDR3 protein, with no DNA. This table holds about 260,000 distinct CDR3 sequences. Sequenced material: blood T cells: a sorted CD56 or NKG2C T cell subset, CD4+ or CD8+ T cells, or bulk PBMC T cells (not recorded which). Source of these receptors: a woman between 18 and 75 years old in good health.

The chain carries TRBV7-2 and TRBJ1-1. Germline values: CDR1 SGHTA, CDR2 FQGNSA. The CDR3 runs 12 residues. Here the CDR3 reads CASSSQGLAAFF.

V and J are TRBV5-4 and TRBJ2-3; the TCRdb D gene call, TRBD2, has no DNA to confirm it. This CDR3 has 17 amino acids. Germline V lookup: CDR1 SGHNT, CDR2 YYREEE (reference sequence). The CDR3 reads CASSLWTSGPSTDTQYF.

The CDR3: CASSPSPPFEAFF. The J gene is TRBJ1-1, the V gene TRBV14. The CDR3 sequence is 13 residues long. Per germline, CDR1 SGHDN and CDR2 FVKESK.

J is TRBJ1-1 and V is TRBV7-9; TCRdb reports TRBD1, a call that lacks DNA to check it against. From germline, CDR1 is SEHNR and CDR2 FQNEAQ (reference sequence). The CDR3 is 16 residues long. The CDR3 loop reads CASSLGDWDVYPEAFF.

V gene TRBV6-1 combines with J gene TRBJ1-2. From germline, CDR1 is MNHNS and CDR2 SASEGT. This CDR3 has 16 amino acids. CDR3 loop: CASSLVIGGANYGYTF.

This sequence joins TRBV20-1 and TRBJ2-7; absent DNA, TCRdb's TRBD1 call cannot be checked. CDR1 is DFQATT, CDR2 SNEGSKA, per germline (reference sequence). CDR3 length: 15 amino acids. CDR3 sequence reads: CSARDAGKGAYEQYF.

The chain recombines TRBV4-1 with TRBJ2-1; as DNA is missing, the TRBD2 call by TCRdb cannot be tested. This CDR3 contains 15 residues. The germline gives CDR1 MGHRA, CDR2 YSYEKL. CDR3 in amino acids: CASSQRALLAGEQFF.

The chain recombines TRBV20-1 with TRBJ1-4; the D call from TCRdb, TRBD1, cannot be confirmed without DNA. The V gene's germline CDR1 is DFQATT and CDR2 SNEGSKA (reference sequence). The CDR3 spans 13 residues. The CDR3 loop reads CSAAVGGAEKLFF.

The V and J genes are TRBV9 and TRBJ2-7; absent DNA, TCRdb's TRBD2 call cannot be checked. CDR3 length equals 15 residues. The germline CDR1 and CDR2 sequences are SGDLS and YYNGEE. The CDR3 reads CASSVGLAGEYEQYF.